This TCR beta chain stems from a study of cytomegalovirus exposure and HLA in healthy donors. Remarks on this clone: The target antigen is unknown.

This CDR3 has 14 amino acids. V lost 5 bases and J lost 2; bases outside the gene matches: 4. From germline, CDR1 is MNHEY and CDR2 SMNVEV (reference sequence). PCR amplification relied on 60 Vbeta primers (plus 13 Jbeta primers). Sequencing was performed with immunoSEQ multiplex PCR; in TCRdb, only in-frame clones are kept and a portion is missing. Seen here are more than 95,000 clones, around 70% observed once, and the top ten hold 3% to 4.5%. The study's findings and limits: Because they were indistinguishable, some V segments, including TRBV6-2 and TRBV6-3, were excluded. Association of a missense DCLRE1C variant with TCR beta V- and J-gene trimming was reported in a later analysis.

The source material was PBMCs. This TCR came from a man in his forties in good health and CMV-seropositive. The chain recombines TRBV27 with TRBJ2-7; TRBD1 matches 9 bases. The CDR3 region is CASSRTGEPYEQYF. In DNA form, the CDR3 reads TGTGCCAGCAGTCGGACAGGGGAACCCTACGAGCAGTACTTC.